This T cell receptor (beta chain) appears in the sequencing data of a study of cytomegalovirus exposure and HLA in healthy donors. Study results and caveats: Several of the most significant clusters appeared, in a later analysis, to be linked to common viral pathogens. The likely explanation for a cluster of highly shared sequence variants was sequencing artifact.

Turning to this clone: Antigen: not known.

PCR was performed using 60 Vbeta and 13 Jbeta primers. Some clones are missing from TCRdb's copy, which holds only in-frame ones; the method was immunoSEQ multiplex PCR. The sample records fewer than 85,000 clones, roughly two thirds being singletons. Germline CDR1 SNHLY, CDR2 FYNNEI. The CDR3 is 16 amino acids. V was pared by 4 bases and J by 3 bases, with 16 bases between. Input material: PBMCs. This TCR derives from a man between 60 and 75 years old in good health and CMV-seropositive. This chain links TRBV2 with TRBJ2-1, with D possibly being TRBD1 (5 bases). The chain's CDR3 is CASSVERQSYYNEQFF. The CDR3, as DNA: TGTGCCAGCAGTGTAGAGAGACAGAGTTACTACAATGAGCAGTTCTTC.